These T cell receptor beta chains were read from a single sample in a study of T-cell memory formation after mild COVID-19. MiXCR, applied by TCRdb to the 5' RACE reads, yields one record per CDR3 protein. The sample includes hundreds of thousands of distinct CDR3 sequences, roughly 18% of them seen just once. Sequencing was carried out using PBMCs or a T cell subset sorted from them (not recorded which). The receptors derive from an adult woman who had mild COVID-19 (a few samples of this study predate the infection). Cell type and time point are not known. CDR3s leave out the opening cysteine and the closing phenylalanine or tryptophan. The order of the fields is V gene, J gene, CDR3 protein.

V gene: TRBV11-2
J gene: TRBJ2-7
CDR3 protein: ASSQIRGGASSYEQY

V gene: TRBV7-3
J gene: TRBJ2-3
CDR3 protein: ASSFAPGPGDTQY

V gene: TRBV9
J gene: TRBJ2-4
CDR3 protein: ASSVPGENIQY

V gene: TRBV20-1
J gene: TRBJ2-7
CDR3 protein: SAKRGSYEQY

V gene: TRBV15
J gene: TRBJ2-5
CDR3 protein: ATSKEGDVQETQY

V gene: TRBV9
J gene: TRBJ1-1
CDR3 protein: ASSVQSSNTEAF

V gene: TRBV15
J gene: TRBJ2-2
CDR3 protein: ATSWTANTGELF

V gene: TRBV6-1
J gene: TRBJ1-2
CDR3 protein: ASRVQRPIPNYGYT

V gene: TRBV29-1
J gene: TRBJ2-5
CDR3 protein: SVELVTAGTQY

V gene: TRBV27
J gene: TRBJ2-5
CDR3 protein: ASGRTGGEETQY

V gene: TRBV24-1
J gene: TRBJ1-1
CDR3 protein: ATSAQGPNTEAF

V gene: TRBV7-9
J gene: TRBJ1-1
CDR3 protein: ASSFTMNTEAF

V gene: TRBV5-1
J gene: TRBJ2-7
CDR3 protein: ASSHPGQTTYEQY

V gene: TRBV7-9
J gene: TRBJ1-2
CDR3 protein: ASSSHRSDLGYT

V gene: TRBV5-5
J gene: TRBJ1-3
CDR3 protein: ASSWGGGNTIY

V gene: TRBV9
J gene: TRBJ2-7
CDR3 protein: ASSVGYEGKAYEQY

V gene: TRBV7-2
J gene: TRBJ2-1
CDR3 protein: ASSLGLARNEQF